This entry describes one T cell receptor beta chain. What it binds is not known. TCRdb's copy holds only in-frame clones and misses some; the assay was immunoSEQ multiplex PCR. The sample consists of under 70,000 clones, more than 75% of them appearing once. The entry originates in a study of T cell responses to AZD1222 COVID-19 vaccine. The study's findings and limits: All repertoire sampling was performed exclusively after the peak T cell response.

Samples with a second dose at about 4 or about 12 weeks were pooled together. CDR1 and CDR2 (germline): KGHSH, LQKENI. The V gene lost 3 bases and the J gene lost 5 bases, with 7 bases spanning the gap. The CDR3 length is 12 residues. The chain joins TRBV18 to TRBJ2-5, with D uncertain. The clonotype comes from an adult who received the AZD1222 COVID-19 vaccine. Sequencing used peripheral blood, obtained 28 days after the second AZD1222 dose. The CDR3 DNA reads as TGTGCCAGCTCACCTGGGTTGGAGACCCAGTACTTC. It specifies CASSPGLETQYF.